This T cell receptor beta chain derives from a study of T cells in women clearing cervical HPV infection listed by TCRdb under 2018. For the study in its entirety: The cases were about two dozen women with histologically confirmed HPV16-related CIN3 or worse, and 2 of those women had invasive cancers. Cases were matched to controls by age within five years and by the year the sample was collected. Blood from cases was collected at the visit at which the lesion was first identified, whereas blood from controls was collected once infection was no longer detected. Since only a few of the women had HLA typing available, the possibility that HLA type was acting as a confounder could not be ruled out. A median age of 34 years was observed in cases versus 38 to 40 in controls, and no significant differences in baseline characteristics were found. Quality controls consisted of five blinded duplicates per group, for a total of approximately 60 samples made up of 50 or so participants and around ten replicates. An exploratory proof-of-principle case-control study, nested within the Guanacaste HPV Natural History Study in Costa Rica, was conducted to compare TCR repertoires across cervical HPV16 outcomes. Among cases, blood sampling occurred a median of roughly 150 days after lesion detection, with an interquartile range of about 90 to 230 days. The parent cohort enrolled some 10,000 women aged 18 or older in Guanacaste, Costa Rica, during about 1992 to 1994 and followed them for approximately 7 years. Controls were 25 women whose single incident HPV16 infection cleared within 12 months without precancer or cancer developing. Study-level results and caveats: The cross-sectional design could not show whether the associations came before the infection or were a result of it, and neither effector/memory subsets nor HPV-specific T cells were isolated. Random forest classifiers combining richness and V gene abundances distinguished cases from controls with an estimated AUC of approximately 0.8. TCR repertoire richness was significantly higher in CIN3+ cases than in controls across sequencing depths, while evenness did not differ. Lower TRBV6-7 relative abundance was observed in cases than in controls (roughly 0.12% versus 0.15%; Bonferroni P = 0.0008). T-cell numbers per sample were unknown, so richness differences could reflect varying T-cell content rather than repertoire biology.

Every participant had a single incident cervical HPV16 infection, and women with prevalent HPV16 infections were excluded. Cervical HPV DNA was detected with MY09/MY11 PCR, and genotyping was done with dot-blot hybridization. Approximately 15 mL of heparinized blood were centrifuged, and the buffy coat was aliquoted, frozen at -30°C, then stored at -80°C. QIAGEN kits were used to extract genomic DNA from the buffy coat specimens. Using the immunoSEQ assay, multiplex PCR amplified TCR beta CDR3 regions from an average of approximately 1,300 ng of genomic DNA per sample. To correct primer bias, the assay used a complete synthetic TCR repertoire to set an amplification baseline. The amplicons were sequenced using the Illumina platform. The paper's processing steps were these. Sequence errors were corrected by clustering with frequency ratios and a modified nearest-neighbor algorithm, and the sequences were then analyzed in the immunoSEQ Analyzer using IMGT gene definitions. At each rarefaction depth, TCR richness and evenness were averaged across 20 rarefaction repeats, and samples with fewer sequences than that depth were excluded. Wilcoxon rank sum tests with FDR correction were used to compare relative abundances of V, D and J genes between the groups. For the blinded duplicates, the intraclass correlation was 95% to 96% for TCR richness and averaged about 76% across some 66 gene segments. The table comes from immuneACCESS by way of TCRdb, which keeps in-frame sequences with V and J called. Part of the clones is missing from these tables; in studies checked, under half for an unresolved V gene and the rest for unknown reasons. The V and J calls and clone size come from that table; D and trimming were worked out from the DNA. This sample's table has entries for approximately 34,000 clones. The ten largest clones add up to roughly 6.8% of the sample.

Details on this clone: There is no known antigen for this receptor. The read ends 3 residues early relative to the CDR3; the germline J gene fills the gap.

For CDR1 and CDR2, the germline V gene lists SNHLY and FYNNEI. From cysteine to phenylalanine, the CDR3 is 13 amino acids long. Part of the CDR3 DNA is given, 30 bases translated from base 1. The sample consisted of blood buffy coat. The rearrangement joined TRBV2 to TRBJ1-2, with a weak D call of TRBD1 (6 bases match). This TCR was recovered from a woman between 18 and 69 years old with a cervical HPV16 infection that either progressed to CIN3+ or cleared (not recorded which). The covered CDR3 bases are TGTGCCAGCAGTGAAGGACAGGCCGACAGC. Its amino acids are CASSEGQADS. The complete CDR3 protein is CASSEGQADSYTF.